Shown below are 2 T cell receptor beta chains from a single sample sequenced in a study of beta chain features in type 1 diabetes. Study observations and caveats: Shorter TCRB CDR3s, moderately but significantly so, marked every one of the four CD4+ subsets in Type 1 diabetes patients.

Their recognized antigens are unknown. Reverse transcribing all isolated RNA meant expressed TCRB transcripts were sequenced. This table comes from immunoSEQ multiplex PCR, and its TCRdb copy is limited to in-frame clones, with some not included. This table has more than 250,000 clones, approximately 25% appearing once. Sequencing was done on a sample of naive CD4+ T cells from blood. These receptors came from a woman aged 30 to 39 with type 1 diabetes.

The chain recombines TRBV7-8 with TRBJ1-2, with D possibly TRBD1 on 5 matching bases. The V end was cut by 5 bases, the J end by 2 bases, with 12 bases between. The CDR3 spans 14 residues. Germline CDR1 SGHVS, CDR2 FQNEAQ. The CDR3 sequence: CASSDGGSNYGYTF. The CDR3 bases are TGTGCCAGCAGCGACGGGGGTAGCAACTATGGCTACACCTTC.

The chain employs TRBV2 and TRBJ2-2; 9 bases fit TRBD2. Looked up from germline, CDR1 is SNHLY and CDR2 is FYNNEI. V was pared by 7 bases and J by 4 bases, with 10 bases of the junction left unmatched. CDR3 length: 16 amino acids. The CDR3 region is CASTTTGGRVTGELFF. CDR3 DNA sequence: TGTGCCAGCACTACCACTGGCGGGAGGGTCACCGGGGAGCTGTTTTTT.